This T cell receptor beta chain was sequenced for a study of CXCR3-negative and CXCR3-positive naive CD8 T cells. Study-level points and caveats: Both of the naive subsets showed about the same high diversity, but memory CD8+ cells had much less. CXCR3-positive naive cells had more hydrophobic TRB CDR3s than CXCR3-negative naive cells. Memory cells differed in TRBV-TRBJ usage, but naive CXCR3-negative and CXCR3-positive cells had similar usage.

CDR3 length: 13 residues. The V gene's germline CDR1 is MDHEN and CDR2 SYDVKM. Per CD8+ T cell subset, triplicate sorts of fewer than 350,000 cells each were done. All TRB cDNA libraries came from 5' RACE performed with UMI labels. TCRdb re-called the 5' RACE reads and gives one entry per CDR3 protein, without DNA. This listing includes around 120,000 distinct CDR3 sequences. For this clonotype: The antigen remains unidentified.

The chain is built from TRBV28 and TRBJ2-3. The specimen was naive CXCR3+ CD8+ T cells from blood. Subset specified: CD45RO-CCR7+CD27+CD95- naive CD8+ T cells expressing CXCR3 (TNR3+). This sequence originates from a human donor in good health. Some clones in this sample may be carry-over from other donors' samples. CDR3 region: CASSLSTQDTQYF.